This TCR beta chain was identified in a study of identifying expanded T cells in peripheral blood (dated by TCRdb to the late 2010s). About the study as a whole: Technical replicates were generated by sequencing separate aliquots of the same genomic DNA pool, with four replicates compared pairwise.

The full study reports these points: The authors expected that over much longer intervals, such as months to years, biological variance in healthy repertoires might increase even further. The binomial model flagged around 1.3 differentially abundant clones between technical replicates, compared with about 16.4 over about 2 weeks and 19 over four weeks. Both the number of clones called differentially abundant and the false-positive rate were significantly reduced by the beta-binomial model across all healthy-donor time intervals. Variance in clone template counts between two-week samples significantly increased with total template count across all healthy donors.

CDR1 MNHNS and CDR2 SASEGT were looked up in the germline V gene. From the cysteine up to the phenylalanine, the CDR3 has a length of 9 residues. The CDR3 DNA has 27 bases and is translated from base 1. The trim is 0 bases for V and 12 bases for J, with a gap of 3 bases between the germline ends. A note on this clone: There is no known antigen for this receptor. There are no base qualities to consult, and no much larger clone falls within one base.

The immunoSEQ Assay, which relies on bias-controlled multiplex PCR amplification of genomic DNA, was used to profile TCRbeta CDR3 regions. The authors processed their data as follows. To quantify the absolute abundance of each unique TCRbeta CDR3 region, the sequences were collapsed and filtered. Differential abundance was assessed using a binomial (Fisher-equivalent) model and a beta-binomial model in which time-dependent variance fitted from healthy donors was added. Clones with fewer than 5 combined templates were removed, and a clone was called differentially abundant if the clone's Benjamini-Hochberg FDR was below 0.01. Beta-binomial variance was modeled as a function of total template count across the two samples using the form v = (b*log(k)+a)^2. Imported from immuneACCESS, the table was reduced by TCRdb to in-frame sequences with V and J called. These copies leave out some clones; in studies compared against another copy, an unresolved V gene accounts for under half, and the cause of the remainder is not known. The V and J calls and the clone size are those of that table, but D and trimming were determined from the DNA. Here the sample has about 91,000 clones; about 88% occur a single time. The top ten hold about 4% of the sample.

No immune events, such as infections, were documented for the healthy donors during the collection period. Healthy-donor blood repertoires served as a training cohort to calibrate time-dependent variance in a beta-binomial model of T-cell clone differential abundance. The training cohort comprised roughly ten healthy donors, 3 female and 7 male. On average the donors were around 39 years old, and their ages spanned about 29 to 64 years. Obtained from a commercial supplier, whole blood was collected from each healthy donor at three time points set around 2 weeks apart. For immunosequencing, genomic DNA was extracted from unsorted whole blood.

The chain couples TRBV6-1 to TRBJ2-7; no D gene can be assigned with confidence. The sequence came from a person between 18 and 69 years old in good health. Sequences were obtained from blood. The CDR3 region: CASSEARYF. The sequence in DNA is TGTGCCAGCAGTGAAGCTCGGTACTTC.